This T cell receptor beta chain was identified in a study of shared clonotypes between healthy human individuals. Study as a whole: The people who gave samples were a couple of women and a few men aged 18 to 49.

The ends were cut back, 2 bases at V and 0 bases at J, with 8 bases in the middle. Germline V gives CDR1 KGHSH, CDR2 LQKENI. The CDR3 contains 15 residues. There are a few counts of this clone. Data came from immunoSEQ multiplex PCR; TCRdb stores just in-frame clones and leaves some out. This table holds about 110,000 clones, roughly 70% found once. The chain combines TRBV18 with TRBJ1-5; D is ambiguous. Sequenced sample: memory CD8+ T cells sorted from blood. Subset in this sample: CD45RO+ cells pooled with CCR7-negative TemRA cells. The source of this sequence is a woman younger than 45 in good health. CDR3 bases: TGTGCCAGCTCACCATATAGGATTAGCAATCAGCCCCAGCATTTT. Amino acid sequence: CASSPYRISNQPQHF.